The rows below give T cell receptor beta chains drawn from one sample of a study of blood T cell repertoires in COVID-19. Assay used: immunoSEQ multiplex PCR; TCRdb lists only in-frame clones, some missing. This sample has some 210,000 clones, with almost 85% found just once. Source material: peripheral blood. The receptor set was obtained from a woman aged 45-65 years with active or convalescent COVID-19. Both conserved end residues are part of each CDR3. A D gene is named only where the DNA matches it firmly. The size field is filled for only some rows; it gives once, few, many or a size class.

clone_size j_call d_call v_call cdr3_aa cdr3_nt
. TRBJ2-6 TRBD2 TRBV5-6 CASSYIAGTITSGANVLTF TGTGCCAGCAGTTATATAGCGGGAACCATAACCTCCGGGGCCAACGTCCTGACTTTC
. TRBJ2-3 TRBD2 TRBV5-1 CASSSRGTSGADTQYF TGCGCCAGCAGCTCCCGCGGGACTAGCGGGGCAGATACGCAGTATTTT
. TRBJ1-3 . TRBV6-5 CASTLSGNTIYF TGTGCCAGCACACTCTCTGGAAACACCATATATTTT
once TRBJ1-2 TRBD1 TRBV6-5 CASRVGTGNYGYTF TGTGCCAGCAGAGTAGGGACAGGGAACTATGGCTACACCTTC
. TRBJ1-1 . TRBV30 CAGRGHTEAFF TGTGCCGGGCGGGGGCACACTGAAGCTTTCTTT
. TRBJ1-5 . TRBV3-1/TRBV3-2 CASSQQGNQPQHF TGTGCCAGCAGCCAACAGGGGAATCAGCCCCAGCATTTT
. TRBJ1-6 . TRBV5-4 CASSRRQVDNSPLHF TGTGCCAGCAGCCGTCGACAGGTCGATAATTCACCCCTCCACTTT
. TRBJ2-1 TRBD2 TRBV5-1 CATQLGWSLAGVYEQFF TGCGCCACCCAGCTTGGGTGGTCGCTAGCGGGAGTCTATGAGCAGTTCTTC
. TRBJ1-2 . TRBV3-1/TRBV3-2 CASSQSGKGYTF TGTGCCAGCAGCCAATCCGGGAAAGGCTACACCTTC
. TRBJ1-2 . TRBV6-5 CASISGRTGEYGYTF TGTGCCAGCATTTCTGGTCGAACAGGCGAATATGGCTACACCTTC
. TRBJ1-1 TRBD1 TRBV10-2 CASGSGTGGTEAFF TGCGCCAGCGGTTCCGGGACAGGGGGTACTGAAGCTTTCTTT
. TRBJ1-5 . TRBV5-6 CASSGSGNQPQHF TGTGCCAGCAGTGGGAGCGGCAATCAGCCCCAGCATTTT
. TRBJ2-2 TRBD2 TRBV18 CASSPGSSGRGTGELFF TGTGCCAGCTCACCGGGTTCAAGCGGGAGAGGGACCGGGGAGCTGTTTTTT
. TRBJ2-1 TRBD1 TRBV28 CASGPGTGPYNEQFF TGTGCCAGCGGTCCTGGGACAGGGCCCTACAATGAGCAGTTCTTC
few TRBJ1-5 . TRBV6-1 CASSEVVTRNSNQPQHF TGTGCCAGCAGTGAAGTTGTCACAAGAAATAGCAATCAGCCCCAGCATTTT
. TRBJ2-1 . TRBV28 CASRLWEMENNEQFF TGTGCCAGCAGGTTGTGGGAGATGGAGAACAATGAGCAGTTCTTC
once TRBJ2-1 TRBD2 TRBV7-3 CASSRTSGSGYEQFF TGTGCCAGCAGCCGGACTAGCGGGAGTGGGTATGAGCAGTTCTTC
. TRBJ1-6 TRBD1 TRBV27 CASSLSGTGSSPLHF TGTGCCAGCAGTTTATCGGGGACAGGGAGTTCACCCCTCCACTTT